Presented here are 23 T cell receptor beta chains from one specimen sequenced in a study of T cells in Graves' hyperthyroidism and ophthalmopathy. Amplified TCR beta CDR3 regions came from RNA transcripts. The HTBI primer set drove a first-round RT-PCR of the TCR CDR3. TCRdb fed the multiplex PCR reads into MiXCR, producing one record per CDR3 protein. The table lists about 540,000 distinct CDR3 sequences, about 43% of them singletons. The sample taken for sequencing was peripheral blood or thyroid tissue (not recorded which). These receptors were collected from a woman under 30 with Graves' hyperthyroidism.

The V call is TRBV19, the J call TRBJ2-5; 8 nucleotides match TRBD2. This CDR3 is 12 amino acids long. The ends lost 11 bases at V and 5 bases at J; junction bases unmatched: 7. The germline CDR1 and CDR2 sequences are LNHDA and SQIVND (reference sequence). The CDR3 region has the DNA TGTGCCTGCCGCGCGGGGGGCGAGACCCAGTACTTC. It yields the protein CACRAGGETQYF.

The chain joins TRBV11-1 to TRBJ2-5; D not certain. This CDR3 contains 16 residues. The germline CDR1 and CDR2 sequences are SGHAT and FQDESV (reference sequence). Trimming removed 6 bases from V and 0 bases from J, with 17 bases in between. DNA for the CDR3: TGTGCCAGCAGTTCTCCCCAGACTGGGTACCAAGAGACCCAGTACTTC. Translating gives CASSSPQTGYQETQYF.

This clonotype has a count of ten or more. V is TRBV29-1 and J is TRBJ2-7, with unresolved D. V was clipped by 4 bases and J by 5 bases, with 9 bases between them. The CDR3 has 11 amino acids. Germline V lookup: CDR1 SQVTM, CDR2 ANQGSEA. The CDR3 DNA sequence: TGCAGCGTTGGAGAAGGCCACGAGCAGTACTTC. Amino acid sequence: CSVGEGHEQYF.

This clonotype occurred many times. The CDR3 sequence is CAISVGQGINQPQHF. The CDR3 coding sequence is TGTGCCATCAGTGTGGGACAGGGTATCAATCAGCCCCAGCATTTT. J is TRBJ1-5 and V is TRBV10-3, with TRBD1 identical over 9 bases. CDR3 length: 15 amino acids. J lost 3 bases, V lost 4 bases, and 4 bases had no gene match. Germline-derived CDR1 and CDR2 are ENHRY and SYGVKD.

This clonotype was counted ten times or more. V is TRBV2 and J is TRBJ2-5, with D unclear. This CDR3 is 11 amino acids long. The germline gives CDR1 SNHLY, CDR2 FYNNEI. The ends were cut back, 2 bases at V and 5 bases at J, with 3 bases in the middle. The CDR3 reads CASSESETQYF. As DNA, the CDR3 is TGTGCCAGCAGTGAAAGTGAGACCCAGTACTTC.

This clonotype was picked up many times. The V gene is TRBV14, the J gene TRBJ1-2; 9 nucleotides agree with TRBD1. With V trimmed by 4 bases and J by 3 bases, 3 bases remained unmatched. Germline V lookup: CDR1 SGHDN, CDR2 FVKESK. This CDR3 spans 14 amino acids. The CDR3, as DNA: TGTGCCAGCAGCCGACGGGACAGGGACTATGGCTACACCTTC. Protein: CASSRRDRDYGYTF.

This clonotype was picked up many times. The V and J genes are TRBV2 and TRBJ1-2; D is unclear. The length of the CDR3 is 15 residues. V lost 4 bases to trimming and J lost 1 base, with 13 bases between them. In germline, CDR1 is SNHLY, CDR2 FYNNEI. CDR3 in DNA: TGTGCCAGCAGTGGGTTCACAGCTCTTAACTATGGCTACACCTTC. Its translation is CASSGFTALNYGYTF. The full variable domain, rest sourced from reference TRBV2 and TRBJ1-2, is EPEVTQTPSHQVTQMGQEVILRCVPISNHLYFYWYRQILGQKVEFLVSFYNNEISEKSEIFDDQFSVERPDGSNFTLKIRSTKLEDSAMYFCASSGFTALNYGYTFGSGTRLTVV.

The chain is built from TRBV24-1 and TRBJ2-5; 7 nucleotides line up with TRBD2. The junction had 14 bases not matched to a gene; V was cut back by 5 bases and J by 9 bases. The CDR3 is 15 amino acids. Germline loops: CDR1 KGHDR, CDR2 SFDVKD. Here the CDR3 DNA reads TGTGCCACCAGTGGTCGCCGGGGAGGGGATCAGCCCCAGTACTTC. Amino acid sequence: CATSGRRGGDQPQYF.

J is TRBJ2-5 and V is TRBV29-1; 8 bases align to TRBD2. V shed 7 bases, J shed 4 bases, and the junction held 14 bases outside the gene matches. There are 15 residues in the CDR3. Germline values: CDR1 SQVTM, CDR2 ANQGSEA. The CDR3 DNA reads as TGCAGCGCCGGGGGGGAGCGGGAGTTTTTAGAGACCCAGTACTTC. Protein product: CSAGGEREFLETQYF.

This clonotype was recorded only once. At one of its ends the junction is not consistent with the germline gene, which may arise from a read error. The V call is TRBV2, the J call TRBJ2-2, with unresolved D. The CDR3 is 12 residues long. The germline CDR1 and CDR2 sequences are SNHLY and FYNNEI. The CDR3 coding sequence is TGTGCCACCAGTGAGGCTGCAGGGGAGCTGTTTTTT. Amino acid sequence: CATSEAAGELFF.

The table lists this clonotype with a few counts. This chain joins TRBV7-9 and TRBJ2-7, with 8 nucleotides matching TRBD1. Germline V gene lookup returns CDR1 SEHNR and CDR2 FQNEAQ (reference sequence). The length of the CDR3 is 15 residues. J gave up 3 bases and V 1 base, and 5 bases lay outside the gene matches. The CDR3 is CASSLDRDRLYEQYF. The CDR3 DNA reads as TGTGCCAGCAGCTTAGACCGGGACAGGCTCTACGAGCAGTACTTC.

This clonotype was counted ten times or more. The chain links TRBV7-9 to TRBJ2-6, with 7 bases lining up with TRBD1. Germline values: CDR1 SEHNR, CDR2 FQNEAQ (reference sequence). V shed 5 bases, J shed 4 bases, and the junction held 8 bases outside the gene matches. The CDR3 consists of 16 residues. The CDR3 protein is CASSPTGSYGANVLTF. CDR3 DNA sequence: TGTGCCAGCAGCCCGACAGGGAGTTACGGGGCCAACGTCCTGACTTTC.

The V gene is TRBV4-2, the J gene TRBJ1-1; D not certain. Germline loops: CDR1 LGHNA, CDR2 YNFKEQ. The V end was cut by 0 bases, the J end by 2 bases, with 7 bases between. The CDR3 covers 14 residues. The CDR3 reads CASSQDKGNTEAFF. The CDR3 DNA follows: TGTGCCAGCAGCCAAGATAAGGGAAACACTGAAGCTTTCTTT.

The chain links TRBV7-8 to TRBJ2-5; 11 nucleotides agree with TRBD1. Losses at the gene ends were 8 bases for V and 5 bases for J; bases not matched to a gene: 7. The CDR3 has 14 amino acids. The germline V gene has CDR1 SGHVS and CDR2 FQNEAQ. CDR3: CASLGWDRGETQYF. CDR3 in DNA: TGTGCCAGCTTAGGCTGGGACAGGGGGGAGACCCAGTACTTC.

V gene TRBV29-1 combines with J gene TRBJ1-1; 11 nucleotides agree with TRBD1. In germline, CDR1 is SQVTM, CDR2 ANQGSEA. The length of the CDR3 is 13 residues. The CDR3 protein is CRRTGGMNTEAFF. Here the CDR3 DNA reads TGCAGACGGACAGGGGGCATGAACACTGAAGCTTTCTTT.

This clonotype was found a few times. The chain recombines TRBV6-5 with TRBJ1-1; tentatively, D is TRBD1 (5 bases). The germline V and J ends were trimmed by 2 bases and 7 bases, with 14 bases remaining between them. The CDR3 sequence is 14 residues long. Germline V gene lookup returns CDR1 MNHEY and CDR2 SVGAGI. CDR3 in amino acids: CASSYRWRGDEAFF. The CDR3 DNA reads TGTGCCAGCAGTTACCGGTGGAGGGGCGATGAAGCTTTCTTT.

As for this clonotype: A single base separates this from a much larger clone, so it may be a read error. Here the CDR3 DNA reads TGTGCCAGCGGAACAGCCTATGACTACACCTTC. It codes for CASGTAYDYTF. The chain joins TRBV2 to TRBJ1-2; D call uncertain. This CDR3 has 11 residues. The V gene's germline CDR1 is SNHLY and CDR2 FYNNEI.

In this sample, this clonotype turned up a few times. This chain links TRBV20-1 with TRBJ2-5; D is possibly TRBD1 or TRBD2 (5 bases each). The DNA end is more similar to TRBJ2-1, so the J call may be wrong. This CDR3 is built from 13 residues. Germline V gene data show CDR1 as DFQATT and CDR2 as SNEGSKA (reference sequence). The CDR3 coding sequence is TGCAGTGCTAGAGCCGCAGAGGGGATCAAGCAGTTCTTC. The encoded protein is CSARAAEGIKQFF.

The chain carries TRBV2 and TRBJ2-5, with D tentatively TRBD2 (6 bases). V dropped 4 bases and J dropped 5 bases, with 17 bases sitting between them. The CDR3 runs 15 residues. Per the germline V gene, CDR1 is SNHLY and CDR2 is FYNNEI. CDR3 region: CASSGTVREDETQYF. The CDR3 DNA sequence: TGTGCCAGCAGTGGGACGGTCAGGGAGGATGAGACCCAGTACTTC.

This sequence joins TRBV7-9 and TRBJ2-7, with D possibly matching TRBD2 (6 bases). The CDR3 is 13 residues long. With 6 bases removed from V and 4 bases from J, the gap between germline ends came to 13 bases. Germline V lookup: CDR1 SEHNR, CDR2 FQNEAQ (reference sequence). In DNA form, the CDR3 reads TGTGCCAGCAGAGGAGCAGGGAGGTACGAGCAGTACTTC. Its translation: CASRGAGRYEQYF.

The chain recombines TRBV7-3 with TRBJ2-5, with 11 positions matching TRBD2. From germline, CDR1 is SGHTA and CDR2 FQGTGA. Unmatched junction bases numbered 4, after V lost 1 base and J lost 3 bases. The CDR3 runs 16 residues. The CDR3 reads CASSLIVSGGEETQYF. CDR3 sequence (DNA): TGTGCCAGCAGCTTAATTGTTAGCGGGGGGGAAGAGACCCAGTACTTC.

This clonotype was found many times. The genes are TRBV25-1 and TRBJ2-7; D possibly corresponds to TRBD1 (6 bases). The CDR3 extends over 16 amino acids. Germline values: CDR1 MGHDK, CDR2 SYGVNS. The V end was cut by 7 bases, the J end by 3 bases, with 22 bases between. The CDR3 DNA reads as TGTGCCAGCAAAGGAGTAGGGGAAACAGGGTTCTACGAGCAGTACTTC. Amino acid sequence: CASKGVGETGFYEQYF.

This clonotype occurred a few times. An end of the junction does not agree with germline; a read error may underlie this. The chain combines TRBV10-3 with TRBJ2-7; 10 bases agree with TRBD2. This CDR3 is built from 13 residues. Per germline, CDR1 ENHRY and CDR2 SYGVKD. CDR3 bases: TGTGCCAGCAGTTACCTAGCGGGAGATGAGCAGTACTTC. It specifies CASSYLAGDEQYF.